This passage covers 14 T cell receptor beta chains from one sample sequenced in a study of blood T cell repertoires in COVID-19. TCRdb's table, derived via immunoSEQ multiplex PCR, lists solely in-frame clones and lacks some. The table records some 46,000 clones, almost 85% of them present only once. Material: peripheral blood. These receptors were collected from a woman aged 60-75 years with acute or convalescent COVID-19.

This clone came up once. The J gene is TRBJ2-5, the V gene TRBV5-4; 7 bases fit TRBD1. This CDR3 region has 15 residues. The trim removed 4 bases at V and 2 bases at J, leaving 8 bases unmatched. Germline V gives CDR1 SGHNT, CDR2 YYREEE (reference sequence). This CDR3 is CASSGGQTFQETQYF. As DNA, the CDR3 is TGTGCCAGCAGCGGGGGACAGACGTTTCAAGAGACCCAGTACTTC.

CDR3 in amino acids: CASSIGQGVYEQYF. For the CDR3, the DNA is TGTGCCAGTAGTATCGGTCAGGGGGTGTACGAGCAGTACTTC. This chain joins TRBV19 and TRBJ2-7; 7 bases agree with TRBD1. Per germline, CDR1 LNHDA and CDR2 SQIVND (reference sequence). The junction had 6 bases not matched to a gene; V was cut back by 3 bases and J by 4 bases. CDR3 length equals 14 residues.

This chain uses TRBV9 with TRBJ2-5; 12 bases are shared with TRBD1. The V segment lost 4 bases and the J segment 4 bases; nucleotides outside the gene matches: 5. CDR1 SGDLS and CDR2 YYNGEE come from the germline V gene. The CDR3 has 15 residues. CDR3 sequence: CASSSQGQGAETQYF. DNA for the CDR3: TGTGCCAGCAGCTCCCAGGGACAGGGGGCAGAGACCCAGTACTTC.

V gene TRBV25-1 combines with J gene TRBJ1-2, with D perhaps matching TRBD1 (5 bases). Trimming removed 5 bases from V and 0 bases from J, with 16 bases in between. This CDR3 is 16 amino acids long. The germline CDR1 and CDR2 sequences are MGHDK and SYGVNS. CDR3 bases: TGTGCCAGCAGTACCCAGGGAAAAAGGGCTAACTATGGCTACACCTTC. As protein: CASSTQGKRANYGYTF.

V gene TRBV5-1 combines with J gene TRBJ2-7; TRBD1 matches 10 bases. The CDR3 totals 14 residues. V gave up 4 bases and J gave up 5 bases; unmatched junction bases: 6. CDR1 is SGHRS and CDR2 is YFSETQ in the germline V gene. CDR3 nucleotides: TGCGCCAGCAGCCCGGGACAGGGGTCGAACGAGCAGTACTTC. It is translated as CASSPGQGSNEQYF.

J is TRBJ1-2 and V is TRBV19; TRBD1 agrees at 7 bases. V was clipped by 7 bases and J by 8 bases; unmatched bases: 13. Germline V lookup: CDR1 LNHDA, CDR2 SQIVND (reference sequence). The CDR3 is 14 amino acids. This chain's CDR3 is CASIRKTGKGGYTF. The CDR3 DNA is TGTGCCAGTATTCGGAAGACAGGGAAAGGGGGCTACACCTTC.

V and J are TRBV6-5 and TRBJ2-7; 7 positions agree with TRBD1. The CDR3 runs to 13 residues. Germline trimming cut 9 bases from V and 1 base from J; bases unmatched to any gene: 6. Germline V gene sequence: CDR1 MNHEY, CDR2 SVGAGI. CDR3 sequence: CASGGQMSYEQYF. The DNA of the CDR3 is TGTGCCAGTGGGGGACAGATGTCCTACGAGCAGTACTTC.

The CDR3 reads CASSPGQGSTDTQYF. The CDR3 nucleotides read TGTGCCAGCAGTCCCGGTCAGGGTAGCACAGATACGCAGTATTTT. The chain has TRBV6-2 or TRBV6-3 and TRBJ2-3; D might be TRBD1 (5 bases). This CDR3 comprises 15 residues. With 5 bases removed from V and 0 bases from J, the gap between germline ends came to 12 bases. Germline V gene data show CDR1 as MNHEY and CDR2 as SVGEGT.

The V gene is TRBV15, the J gene TRBJ1-4, with D unresolved. The germline V gene has CDR1 LNHNV and CDR2 YYDKDF (reference sequence). The V end was cut by 4 bases, the J end by 7 bases, with 4 bases between. This CDR3 is built from 11 residues. CDR3: CATSKREKLFF. In nucleotides, the CDR3 is TGTGCCACCAGCAAGCGTGAAAAACTGTTTTTT.

This rearrangement joins TRBV7-2 to TRBJ2-1; D perhaps matches TRBD1 (6 bases). The V end lost 1 base, the J end lost 10 bases, and 14 bases lay between the germline ends. Germline CDR1 is SGHTA and CDR2 is FQGNSA. This CDR3 region has 14 residues. Here the CDR3 reads CASSLGASQGEQFF. The CDR3 DNA reads TGTGCCAGCAGCTTAGGCGCCTCCCAGGGGGAGCAGTTCTTC.

The V gene is TRBV11-2, the J gene TRBJ2-2; D gene uncertain. The CDR3 totals 15 residues. Per germline, CDR1 SGHAT and CDR2 FQNNGV. Trimming cost V 1 base and J 4 bases, with 10 bases left between them. CDR3 protein: CASSLVGRGTGELFF. In DNA, the CDR3 is TGTGCCAGCAGCTTAGTAGGTCGAGGCACCGGGGAGCTGTTTTTT.

The V call is TRBV5-8, the J call TRBJ1-6; a weak D match, TRBD1 (5 bases). V lost 2 bases and J 0 bases, leaving 12 bases between the germline ends. Germline-derived CDR1 and CDR2 are SGHTS and YDEGEE. There are 17 residues in the CDR3. CDR3 DNA sequence: TGTGCCAGCAGCTTCTACCCGGGGGTCTCCTATAATTCACCCCTCCACTTT. Its translation is CASSFYPGVSYNSPLHF.

V and J are TRBV7-2 and TRBJ2-1; 8 bases map to TRBD2. Germline V gene data show CDR1 as SGHTA and CDR2 as FQGNSA. The junction had 5 bases not matched to a gene; V was cut back by 4 bases and J by 3 bases. The CDR3 runs to 15 residues. The CDR3, as DNA: TGTGCCAGCAGCTCCCGCCTAGCGGGCTACAATGAGCAGTTCTTC. This codes for CASSSRLAGYNEQFF.

J is TRBJ1-1 and V is TRBV12-5; D unresolved. Germline CDR1 LGHNT, CDR2 FRNRAP. The CDR3 spans 13 residues. V was shortened by 3 bases and J by 1 base, with 6 bases between the two germline ends. The CDR3 DNA reads as TGTGCTAGTGGTTTATCGGGGAACACTGAAGCTTTCTTT. Amino acids: CASGLSGNTEAFF.